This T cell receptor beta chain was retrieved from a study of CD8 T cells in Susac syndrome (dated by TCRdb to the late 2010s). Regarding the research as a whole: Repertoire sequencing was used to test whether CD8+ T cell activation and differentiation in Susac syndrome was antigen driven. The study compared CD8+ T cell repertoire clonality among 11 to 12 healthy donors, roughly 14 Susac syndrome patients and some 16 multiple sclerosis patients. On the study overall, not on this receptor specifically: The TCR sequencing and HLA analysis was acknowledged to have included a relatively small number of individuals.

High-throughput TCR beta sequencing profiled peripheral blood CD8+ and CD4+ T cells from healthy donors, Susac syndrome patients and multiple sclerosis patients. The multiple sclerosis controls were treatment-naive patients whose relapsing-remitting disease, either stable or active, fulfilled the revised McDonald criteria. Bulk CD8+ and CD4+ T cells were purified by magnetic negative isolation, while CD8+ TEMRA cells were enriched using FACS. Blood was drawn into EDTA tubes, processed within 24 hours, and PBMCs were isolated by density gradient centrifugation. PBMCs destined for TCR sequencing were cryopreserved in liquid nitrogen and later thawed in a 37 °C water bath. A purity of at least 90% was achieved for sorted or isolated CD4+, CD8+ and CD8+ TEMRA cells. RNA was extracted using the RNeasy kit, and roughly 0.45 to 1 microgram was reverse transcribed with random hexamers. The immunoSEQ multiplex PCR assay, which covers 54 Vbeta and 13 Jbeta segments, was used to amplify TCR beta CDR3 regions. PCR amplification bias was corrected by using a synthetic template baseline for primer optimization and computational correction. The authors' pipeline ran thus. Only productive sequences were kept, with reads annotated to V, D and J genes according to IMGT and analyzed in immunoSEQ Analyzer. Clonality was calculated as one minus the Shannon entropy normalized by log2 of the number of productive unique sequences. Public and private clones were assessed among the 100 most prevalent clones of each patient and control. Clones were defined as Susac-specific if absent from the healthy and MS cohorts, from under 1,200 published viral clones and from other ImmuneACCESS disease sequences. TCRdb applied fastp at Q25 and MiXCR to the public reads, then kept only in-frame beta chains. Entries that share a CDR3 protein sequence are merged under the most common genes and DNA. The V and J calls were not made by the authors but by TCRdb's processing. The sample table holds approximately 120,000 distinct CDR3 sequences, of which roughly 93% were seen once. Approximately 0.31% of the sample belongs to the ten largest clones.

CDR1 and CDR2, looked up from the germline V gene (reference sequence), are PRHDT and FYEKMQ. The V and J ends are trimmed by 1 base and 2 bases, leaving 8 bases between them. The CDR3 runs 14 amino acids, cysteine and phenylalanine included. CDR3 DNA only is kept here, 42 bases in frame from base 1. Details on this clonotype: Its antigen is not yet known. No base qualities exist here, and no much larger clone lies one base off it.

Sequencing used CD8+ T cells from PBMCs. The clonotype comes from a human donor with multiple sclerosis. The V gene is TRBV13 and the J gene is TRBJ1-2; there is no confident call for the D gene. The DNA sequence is TGTGCCAGCAGCTTAGCTACACTCAACTATGGCTACACCTTC. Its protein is CASSLATLNYGYTF.